These T cell receptor beta chains were read from a single sample in a study of T cell responses to AZD1222 COVID-19 vaccine. Some clones are missing from TCRdb's copy, which holds only in-frame ones; the method was immunoSEQ multiplex PCR. Of fewer than 50,000 clones in the sample, approximately 80% were seen once. The sequencing used peripheral blood, collected on day 0 of AZD1222 vaccination. All receptors derive from an adult in good health. Both conserved end residues are part of each CDR3. D genes are given only for firm matches. A row's size may be missing; if present it is once, few, many or a size class.

TRBD2	TRBJ2-1	NA	TRBV19	CASSLRPSGMNNEQFF	TGTGCCAGTAGTCTCCGACCTAGCGGGATGAACAATGAGCAGTTCTTC
TRBD2	TRBJ2-1	NA	TRBV27	CASRWTSDTHEQFF	TGTGCCAGCAGATGGACTAGCGACACCCATGAGCAGTTCTTC
NA	TRBJ2-3	NA	TRBV10-1	CASSDGPSTDTQYF	TGCGCCAGCAGTGATGGCCCGTCCACAGATACGCAGTATTTT
TRBD1	TRBJ2-1	NA	TRBV23-1	CASSTDRGLFGEQFF	TGCGCCAGCAGCACCGACAGGGGCCTTTTCGGTGAGCAGTTCTTC
TRBD1	TRBJ1-1	few	TRBV10-2	CASSQPGQEAFF	TGCGCCAGCAGCCAACCGGGACAGGAAGCTTTCTTT
NA	TRBJ1-6	NA	TRBV6-6	CASSQALSPLHF	TGTGCCAGTAGTCAAGCGCTTTCACCCCTCCACTTT
NA	TRBJ2-2	NA	TRBV28	CAILKTANTGELFF	TGTGCCATCCTTAAGACGGCGAACACCGGGGAGCTGTTTTTT
TRBD1	TRBJ1-6	NA	TRBV19	CASTDDRGMTPLHF	TGTGCCAGTACCGATGACAGGGGTATGACACCCCTCCACTTT
TRBD1	TRBJ2-5	NA	TRBV27	CASSPRTGQKTQYF	TGTGCCAGCAGTCCCCGGACAGGTCAAAAGACCCAGTACTTC
NA	TRBJ2-1	NA	TRBV11-3	CASSLDQSDEQFF	TGTGCCAGCAGCTTAGATCAGTCGGATGAGCAGTTCTTC
TRBD2	TRBJ2-1	NA	TRBV29-1	CSVSGTSSYNEQFF	TGCAGCGTCTCCGGGACTAGCAGCTACAATGAGCAGTTCTTC
NA	TRBJ1-2	NA	TRBV3-1/TRBV3-2	CASRSDRGYTF	TGTGCCAGCAGGTCCGACAGGGGCTACACCTTC
NA	TRBJ1-3	NA	TRBV7-2	CASSLQGRSSGNTIYF	TGTGCCAGCAGCTTACAGGGCCGAAGCTCTGGAAACACCATATATTTT
NA	TRBJ1-5	NA	TRBV19	CASSISGGEQPQHF	TGTGCCAGTAGTATTTCTGGGGGCGAGCAGCCCCAGCATTTT
TRBD2	TRBJ2-5	few	TRBV11-2	CASSLGSGRATETQYF	TGTGCCAGCAGCTTAGGTAGCGGGAGGGCCACTGAGACCCAGTACTTC
NA	TRBJ1-5	NA	TRBV30	CAWNKLGSGGNQPQHF	TGTGCCTGGAATAAGTTAGGATCAGGGGGCAATCAGCCCCAGCATTTT
NA	TRBJ2-1	NA	TRBV7-2	CASRTRAGYNEQFF	TGTGCCAGCAGGACAAGGGCGGGGTACAATGAGCAGTTCTTC
NA	TRBJ1-3	once	TRBV6-6	CASSYTDSPGNTIYF	TGTGCCAGCAGTTACACCGACAGTCCTGGAAACACCATATATTTT
TRBD2	TRBJ2-7	few	TRBV30	CAWSFGGSRYEQYF	TGTGCCTGGAGTTTCGGCGGGAGTCGATACGAGCAGTACTTC
NA	TRBJ1-2	NA	TRBV25-1	CASSRPGQAYGYTF	TGTGCCAGCAGTCGTCCGGGGCAAGCGTATGGCTACACCTTC
NA	TRBJ1-2	NA	TRBV27	CASSSLGGGLGGYTF	TGTGCCAGCAGCTCTCTTGGGGGGGGATTAGGTGGCTACACCTTC
TRBD1	TRBJ2-7	few	TRBV10-3	CAISPQEDRKYF	TGTGCCATCAGTCCCCAGGAGGACAGGAAGTACTTC
TRBD2	TRBJ2-1	NA	TRBV5-1	CASSLGLTSGRALGNEQFF	TGCGCCAGCAGTTTGGGGCTAACTAGCGGGAGGGCCTTAGGCAATGAGCAGTTCTTC
TRBD1	TRBJ2-5	NA	TRBV20-1	CSAGVQGAYGETQYF	TGCAGTGCTGGTGTACAGGGGGCTTATGGGGAGACCCAGTACTTC